This T cell receptor beta chain was profiled in a study of cytomegalovirus exposure and HLA in healthy donors. Study results and caveats: Accurate predictions that matched the HLA-A and HLA-B alleles of most subjects were reportedly made from TCR beta sequences. Reportedly, a later analysis found an Asian-associated ancestry cluster had fewer N-insertions than the roughly 670-donor mean.

The primer mix had 60 Vbeta and 13 Jbeta primers. Profiling relied on immunoSEQ multiplex PCR, and the TCRdb table lists in-frame clones only, not all of them. In total, the table holds 150,000 to 200,000 clones. CDR3 length: 13 amino acids. V trimming: 8 bases; J trimming: 2 bases; junction bases outside the gene matches: 7. Germline CDR1 is GTSNPN and CDR2 is SVGIG (reference sequence). Of note for this clone: What it binds is not known.

This receptor was taken from a boy between 10 and 17 years old in good health and CMV-seronegative. Sample: PBMCs. V is TRBV30 and J is TRBJ2-3; TRBD2 matches at 7 bases. CDR3 DNA: TGTGCCGGTCGTGCGGGGGTCACAGATACGCAGTATTTT. Protein sequence: CAGRAGVTDTQYF. Full variable domain (remainder filled in from reference TRBV30 and TRBJ2-3): SQTIHQWPATLVQPVGSPLSLECTVEGTSNPNLYWYRQAAGRGLQLLFYSVGIGQISSEVPQNLSASRPQDRQFILSSKKLLLSDSGFYLCAGRAGVTDTQYFGPGTRLTVL.